Below, 11 T cell receptor beta chains from the same sample are listed, as sequenced in a study of cytomegalovirus exposure and HLA in healthy donors. The primer mix had 60 Vbeta and 13 Jbeta primers. The protocol was immunoSEQ multiplex PCR, while the TCRdb copy is restricted to in-frame clones and leaves out a portion. The sample shows 100,000 to 150,000 clones, roughly 75% of them seen only once. The specimen was PBMCs. These receptors were obtained from a young man in good health and CMV-seropositive.

The rearrangement joins TRBV6-6 to TRBJ2-2; possible D gene TRBD2, 6 bases. Germline loops: CDR1 MNHNY, CDR2 SVGAGI (reference sequence). V shed 7 bases and J shed 2 bases, with 11 bases lying between them. There are 14 residues in the CDR3. The CDR3 bases are TGTGCCAGCATGGGCGGGGCAAACACCGGGGAGCTGTTTTTT. This encodes CASMGGANTGELFF.

The V call is TRBV9, the J call TRBJ2-1; a possible D gene is TRBD2 (6 bases). V lost 4 bases and J lost 0, with 11 bases in between. CDR3 size: 15 residues. Germline CDR1 and CDR2: SGDLS and YYNGEE. The CDR3 DNA is TGTGCCAGCAGCCCCGCGGGGCGCTCCTACAATGAGCAGTTCTTC. It encodes CASSPAGRSYNEQFF.

V usage is TRBV30 and J usage is TRBJ2-7; the match to TRBD2 covers 7 bases. Trimming took 7 bases from V and 3 from J; bases not matched to a gene: 6. The CDR3 runs 12 residues. Germline V lookup: CDR1 GTSNPN, CDR2 SVGIG (reference sequence). CDR3 loop: CASGGILYEQYF. The CDR3 DNA reads as TGTGCCTCCGGGGGGATACTCTACGAGCAGTACTTC. The full variable domain, its missing parts supplied by reference TRBV30 and TRBJ2-7, is SQTIHQWPATLVQPVGSPLSLECTVEGTSNPNLYWYRQAAGRGLQLLFYSVGIGQISSEVPQNLSASRPQDRQFILSSKKLLLSDSGFYLCASGGILYEQYFGPGTRLTVT.

The chain couples TRBV11-2 to TRBJ1-3, with D hard to call. Trimming cost V 8 bases and J 7 bases, with 12 bases left between them. CDR3 length: 12 amino acids. Germline CDR1 SGHAT, CDR2 FQNNGV. The CDR3 reads CASSYGGNTIYF. The CDR3 bases are TGTGCCAGCTCATACGGAGGCAACACCATATATTTT.

The chain is built from TRBV28 and TRBJ1-4; D is ambiguous. The length of the CDR3 is 14 residues. CDR1 and CDR2 (germline): MDHEN, SYDVKM. Between the trimmed V and J ends, which lost 1 base and 8 bases, there was a span of 11 bases. The CDR3 DNA sequence: TGTGCCAGCAGTTTATCGGGGAACCGGGAAAAACTGTTTTTT. It encodes CASSLSGNREKLFF.

This rearrangement joins TRBV18 to TRBJ1-5; 7 bases line up with TRBD1. With V trimmed by 2 bases and J by 0 bases, 7 bases remained unmatched. This CDR3 comprises 17 residues. Germline CDR1 and CDR2: KGHSH and LQKENI. DNA of the CDR3: TGTGCCAGCTCACCAAACCAGGGGGGTTATAGCAATCAGCCCCAGCATTTT. Amino acid sequence: CASSPNQGGYSNQPQHF.

The chain employs TRBV28 and TRBJ2-1; 13 bases map to TRBD2. Germline V gives CDR1 MDHEN, CDR2 SYDVKM. The CDR3 is made up of 17 amino acids. Germline trimming cut 4 bases from V and 7 bases from J; bases unmatched to any gene: 10. In DNA form, the CDR3 reads TGTGCCAGCAGTTCCACAACTAGCGGGAGGGCTCGTAATGAGCAGTTCTTC. It encodes CASSSTTSGRARNEQFF.

This clone occurred a few times. The chain recombines TRBV7-6 with TRBJ2-1, with 8 nucleotides matching TRBD2. This CDR3 is 14 amino acids long. Germline assignment: CDR1 SGHVS and CDR2 FNYEAQ. The V segment lost 5 bases and the J segment 3 bases; nucleotides outside the gene matches: 3. The CDR3 bases are TGTGCCAGCAGCCCCGGGACTAGCTACAATGAGCAGTTCTTC. It translates to CASSPGTSYNEQFF.

The rearrangement joins TRBV27 to TRBJ2-7; the match to TRBD2 covers 9 bases. This CDR3 is built from 15 residues. J was trimmed by 3 bases and V by 3 bases; bases with no gene match: 6. Germline lookup yields CDR1 MNHEY and CDR2 SMNVEV (reference sequence). The CDR3 protein is CASSLGLAGNYEQYF. The CDR3 DNA is TGTGCCAGCAGTTTGGGGCTAGCGGGGAACTACGAGCAGTACTTC.

The chain uses TRBV5-1 and TRBJ1-1, with D possibly being TRBD1 (5 bases). The ends were cut back, 6 bases at V and 1 base at J, with 13 bases in the middle. This CDR3 spans 14 amino acids. Looked up from germline, CDR1 is SGHRS and CDR2 is YFSETQ. CDR3 nucleotides: TGCGCCAGCAACCCACAGGAAGGGAACACTGAAGCTTTCTTT. The encoded protein is CASNPQEGNTEAFF.

This clone has just one count. One end of the junction fails to match germline, which may point to a read error. The V gene is TRBV7-9, the J gene TRBJ2-7, with 9 bases aligning to TRBD1. The CDR3 has 12 amino acids. The germline V gene has CDR1 SEHNR and CDR2 FQNEAQ (reference sequence). The CDR3 coding sequence is TGTTCCAGCAGTTCGGGACAGGGAGAGCAGTACTTC. Translation gives CSSSSGQGEQYF.